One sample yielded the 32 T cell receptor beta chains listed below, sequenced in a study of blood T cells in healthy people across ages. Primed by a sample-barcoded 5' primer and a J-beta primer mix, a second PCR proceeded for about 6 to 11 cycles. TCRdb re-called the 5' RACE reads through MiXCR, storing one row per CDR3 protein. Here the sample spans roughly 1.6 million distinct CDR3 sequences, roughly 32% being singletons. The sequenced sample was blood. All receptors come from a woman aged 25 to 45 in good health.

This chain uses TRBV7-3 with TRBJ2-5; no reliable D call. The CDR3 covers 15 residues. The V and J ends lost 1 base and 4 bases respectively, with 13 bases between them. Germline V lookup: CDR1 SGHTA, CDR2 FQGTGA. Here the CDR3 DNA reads TGTGCCAGCAGCTTAAGGGGTAGGGTTGTAGAGACCCAGTACTTC. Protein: CASSLRGRVVETQYF.

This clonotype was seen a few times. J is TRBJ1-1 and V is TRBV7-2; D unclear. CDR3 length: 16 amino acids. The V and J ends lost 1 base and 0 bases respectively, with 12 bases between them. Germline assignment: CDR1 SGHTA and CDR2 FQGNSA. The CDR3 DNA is TGTGCCAGCAGCTTAGATCTCCTCAGAATGAACACTGAAGCTTTCTTT. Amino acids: CASSLDLLRMNTEAFF.

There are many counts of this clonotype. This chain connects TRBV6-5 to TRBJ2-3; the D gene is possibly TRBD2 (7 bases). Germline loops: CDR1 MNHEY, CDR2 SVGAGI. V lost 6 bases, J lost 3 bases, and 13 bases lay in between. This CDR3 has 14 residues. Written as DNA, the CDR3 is TGTGCCAGCAGGAACAGGGAGGGGACAGATACGCAGTATTTT. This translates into CASRNREGTDTQYF.

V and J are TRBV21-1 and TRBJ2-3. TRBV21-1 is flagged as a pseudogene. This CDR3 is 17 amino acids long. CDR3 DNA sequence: TGTGCCAGCAGCAAAGAATCCCAGATAGGCGACACAGATACGCAGTATTTT. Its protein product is CASSKESQIGDTDTQYF.

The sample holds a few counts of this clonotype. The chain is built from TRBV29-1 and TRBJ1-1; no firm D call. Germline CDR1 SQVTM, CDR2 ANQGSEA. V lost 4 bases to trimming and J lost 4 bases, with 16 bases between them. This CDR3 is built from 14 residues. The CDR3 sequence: CSVVGRGGGTEAFF. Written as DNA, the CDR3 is TGCAGCGTTGTTGGTCGGGGAGGCGGCACTGAAGCTTTCTTT.

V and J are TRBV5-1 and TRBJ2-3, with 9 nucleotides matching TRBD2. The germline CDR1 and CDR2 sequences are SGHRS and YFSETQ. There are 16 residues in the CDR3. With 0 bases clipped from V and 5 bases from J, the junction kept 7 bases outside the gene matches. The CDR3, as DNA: TGCGCCAGCAGCTTGGTTAGCGGGGGCCCAAGAGATACGCAGTATTTT. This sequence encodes CASSLVSGGPRDTQYF.

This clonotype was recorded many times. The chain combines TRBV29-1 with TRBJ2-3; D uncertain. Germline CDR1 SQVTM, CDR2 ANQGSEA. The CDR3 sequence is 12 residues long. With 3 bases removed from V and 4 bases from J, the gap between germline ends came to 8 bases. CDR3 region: CSVDKVADTQYF. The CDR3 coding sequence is TGCAGCGTTGACAAGGTAGCAGATACGCAGTATTTT.

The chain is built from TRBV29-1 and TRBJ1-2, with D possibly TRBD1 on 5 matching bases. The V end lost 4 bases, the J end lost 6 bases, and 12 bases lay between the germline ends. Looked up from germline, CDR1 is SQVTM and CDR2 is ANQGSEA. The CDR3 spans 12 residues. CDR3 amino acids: CSVGPGTHGYTF. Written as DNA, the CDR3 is TGCAGCGTTGGGCCAGGGACCCATGGCTACACCTTC.

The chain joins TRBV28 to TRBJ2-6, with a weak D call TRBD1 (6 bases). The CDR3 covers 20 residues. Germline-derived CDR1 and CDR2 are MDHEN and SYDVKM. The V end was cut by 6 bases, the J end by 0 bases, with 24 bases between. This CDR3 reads CASRLRRGRGHASGANVLTF. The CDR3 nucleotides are TGTGCCAGCAGGCTGCGAAGGGGCAGGGGCCACGCCTCTGGGGCCAACGTCCTGACTTTC.

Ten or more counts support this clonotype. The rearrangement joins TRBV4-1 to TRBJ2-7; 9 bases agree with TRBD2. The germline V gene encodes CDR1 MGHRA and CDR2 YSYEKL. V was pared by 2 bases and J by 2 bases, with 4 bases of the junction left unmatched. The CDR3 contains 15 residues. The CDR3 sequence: CASSQRAGGPYEQYF. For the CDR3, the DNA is TGCGCCAGCAGCCAACGGGCGGGAGGGCCCTACGAGCAGTACTTC.

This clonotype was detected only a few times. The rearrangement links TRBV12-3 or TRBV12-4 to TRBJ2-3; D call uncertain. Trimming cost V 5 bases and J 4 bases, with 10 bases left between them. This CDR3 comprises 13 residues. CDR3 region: CASSRDIADTQYF. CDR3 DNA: TGTGCCAGCAGTCGCGATATAGCAGATACGCAGTATTTT.

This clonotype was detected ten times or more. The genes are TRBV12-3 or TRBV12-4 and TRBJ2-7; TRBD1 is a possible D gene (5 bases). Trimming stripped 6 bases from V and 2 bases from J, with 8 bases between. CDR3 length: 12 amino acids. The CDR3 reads CASSQGAYEQYF. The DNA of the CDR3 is TGTGCCAGCAGCCAGGGTGCCTACGAGCAGTACTTC.

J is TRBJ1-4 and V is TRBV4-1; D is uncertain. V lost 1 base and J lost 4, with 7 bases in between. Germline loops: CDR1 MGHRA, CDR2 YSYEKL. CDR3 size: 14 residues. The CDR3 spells CASSQAGFNEKLFF. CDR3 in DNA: TGCGCCAGCAGCCAAGCAGGATTTAATGAAAAACTGTTTTTT.

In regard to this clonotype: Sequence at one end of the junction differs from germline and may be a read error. The CDR3 sequence is CASGLRGSDEQYF. The CDR3 nucleotides read TGTGCCAGCGGCTTAAGGGGGTCAGACGAGCAGTACTTC. The chain combines TRBV7-3 with TRBJ2-5; TRBD1 is a possible D gene (6 bases). The J call may be incorrect, as the DNA end agrees better with TRBJ2-7. CDR1 and CDR2 from the germline V gene are SGHTA and FQGTGA. The length of the CDR3 is 13 residues.

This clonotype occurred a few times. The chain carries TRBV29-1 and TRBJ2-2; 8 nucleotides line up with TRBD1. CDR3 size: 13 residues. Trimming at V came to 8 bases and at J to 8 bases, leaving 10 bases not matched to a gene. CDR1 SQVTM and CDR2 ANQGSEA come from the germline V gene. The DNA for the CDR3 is TGCAGCTCAGGGGGCCTTGGGTTGGGGGAGCTGTTTTTT. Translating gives CSSGGLGLGELFF.

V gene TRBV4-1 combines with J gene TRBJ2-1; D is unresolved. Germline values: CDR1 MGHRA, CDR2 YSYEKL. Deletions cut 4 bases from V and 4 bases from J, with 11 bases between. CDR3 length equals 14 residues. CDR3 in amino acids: CASSLFGEYNEQFF. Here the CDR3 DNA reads TGCGCCAGCAGCCTTTTTGGGGAATACAATGAGCAGTTCTTC.

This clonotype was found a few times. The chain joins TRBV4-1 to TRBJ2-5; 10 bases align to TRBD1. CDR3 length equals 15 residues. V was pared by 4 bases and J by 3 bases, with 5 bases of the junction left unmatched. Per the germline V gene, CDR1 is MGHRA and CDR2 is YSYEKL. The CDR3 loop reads CASSPRTGGEETQYF. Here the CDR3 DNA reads TGCGCCAGCAGCCCAAGGACAGGGGGGGAAGAGACCCAGTACTTC.

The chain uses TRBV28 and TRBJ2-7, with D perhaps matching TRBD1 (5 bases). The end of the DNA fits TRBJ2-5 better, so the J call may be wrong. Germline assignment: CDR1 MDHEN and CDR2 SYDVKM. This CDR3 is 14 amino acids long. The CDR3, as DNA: TGTGCCAGCATACTGGCAGGGAAGAAAGAGACCCAGTACTTC. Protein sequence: CASILAGKKETQYF.

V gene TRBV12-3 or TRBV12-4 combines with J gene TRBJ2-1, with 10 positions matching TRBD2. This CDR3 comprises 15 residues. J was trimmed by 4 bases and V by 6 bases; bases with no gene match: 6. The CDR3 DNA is TGTGCCAGCAGGGTCGGGACTAGCGCGTACAATGAGCAGTTCTTC. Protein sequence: CASRVGTSAYNEQFF.

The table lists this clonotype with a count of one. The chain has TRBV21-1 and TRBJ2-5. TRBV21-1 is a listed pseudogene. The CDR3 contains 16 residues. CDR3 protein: CASRVGVRFGQETQYF. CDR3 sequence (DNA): TGTGCCAGCAGGGTCGGGGTACGGTTCGGACAAGAGACCCAGTACTTC.

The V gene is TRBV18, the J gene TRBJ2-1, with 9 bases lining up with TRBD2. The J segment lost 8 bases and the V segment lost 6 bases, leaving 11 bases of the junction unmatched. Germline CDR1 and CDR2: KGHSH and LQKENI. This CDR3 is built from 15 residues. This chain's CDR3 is CASSQGASGEHEQFF. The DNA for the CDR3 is TGTGCCAGCTCCCAGGGAGCTAGCGGGGAACATGAGCAGTTCTTC.

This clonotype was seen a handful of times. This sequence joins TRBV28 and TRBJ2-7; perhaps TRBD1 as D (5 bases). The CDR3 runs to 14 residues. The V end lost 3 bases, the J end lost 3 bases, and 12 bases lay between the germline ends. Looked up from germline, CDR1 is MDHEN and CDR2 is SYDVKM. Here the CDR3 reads CASSFATVHYEQYF. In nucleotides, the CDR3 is TGTGCCAGCAGTTTCGCGACAGTTCACTACGAGCAGTACTTC.

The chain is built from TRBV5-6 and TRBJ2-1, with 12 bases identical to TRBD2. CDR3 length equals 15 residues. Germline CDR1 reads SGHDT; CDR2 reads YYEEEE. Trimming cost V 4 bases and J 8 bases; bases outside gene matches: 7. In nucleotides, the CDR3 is TGTGCCAGCAGCAAACCTAGCGGGAGGGCCCATGAGCAGTTCTTC. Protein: CASSKPSGRAHEQFF.

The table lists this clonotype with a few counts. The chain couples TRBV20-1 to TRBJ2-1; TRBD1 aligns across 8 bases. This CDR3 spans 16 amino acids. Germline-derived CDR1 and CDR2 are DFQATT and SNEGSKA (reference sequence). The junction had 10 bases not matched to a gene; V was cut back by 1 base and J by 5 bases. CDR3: CSARVIGTGFDNEQFF. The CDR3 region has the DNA TGCAGTGCTAGAGTCATCGGGACAGGATTCGACAATGAGCAGTTCTTC.

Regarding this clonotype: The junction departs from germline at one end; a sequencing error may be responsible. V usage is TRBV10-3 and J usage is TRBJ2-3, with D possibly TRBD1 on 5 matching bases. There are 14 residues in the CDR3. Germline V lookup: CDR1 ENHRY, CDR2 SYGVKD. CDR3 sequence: CAISESDSTDAQYF. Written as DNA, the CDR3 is TGTGCCATCAGTGAGTCAGACAGCACAGATGCGCAGTATTTT.

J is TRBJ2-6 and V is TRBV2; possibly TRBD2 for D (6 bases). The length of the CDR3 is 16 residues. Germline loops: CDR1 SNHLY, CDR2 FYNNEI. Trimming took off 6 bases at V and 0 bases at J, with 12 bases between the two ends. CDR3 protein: CASRGGRSSGANVLTF. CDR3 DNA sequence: TGTGCCAGCAGGGGGGGACGGAGCTCTGGGGCCAACGTCCTGACTTTC.

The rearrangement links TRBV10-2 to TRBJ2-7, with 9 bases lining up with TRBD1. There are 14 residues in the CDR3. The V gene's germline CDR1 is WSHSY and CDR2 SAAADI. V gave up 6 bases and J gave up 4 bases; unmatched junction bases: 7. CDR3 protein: CASRRDRDHYEQYF. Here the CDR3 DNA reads TGCGCCAGCAGACGGGACAGGGATCATTACGAGCAGTACTTC.

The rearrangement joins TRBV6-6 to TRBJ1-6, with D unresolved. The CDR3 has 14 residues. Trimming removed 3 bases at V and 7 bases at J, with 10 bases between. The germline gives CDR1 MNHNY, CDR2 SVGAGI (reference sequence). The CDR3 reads CASSYVGSNSPLHF. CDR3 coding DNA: TGTGCCAGCAGTTATGTAGGGTCAAATTCACCCCTCCACTTT.

DNA for the CDR3: TGTGCCAGCTCACCCCCCCAAGGGGCGCAGTATTTT. Its translation is CASSPPQGAQYF. V is TRBV18 and J is TRBJ2-3; a possible D gene is TRBD1 (5 bases). This CDR3 spans 12 amino acids. The germline V gene encodes CDR1 KGHSH and CDR2 LQKENI. V was cut by 3 bases and J by 10 bases, with 11 bases left in between. Full variable domain (remainder filled in from reference TRBV18 and TRBJ2-3): NAGVMQNPRHLVRRRGQEARLRCSPMKGHSHVYWYRQLPEEGLKFMVYLQKENIIDESGMPKERFSAEFPKEGPSILRIQQVVRGDSAAYFCASSPPQGAQYFGPGTRLTVL.

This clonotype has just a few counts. CDR3 bases: TGTGCCAGCACTACGACAGGGGATTATAATTCACCCCTCCACTTT. It specifies CASTTTGDYNSPLHF. This rearrangement joins TRBV12-3 or TRBV12-4 to TRBJ1-6; 8 nucleotides align to TRBD1. The CDR3 spans 15 residues. Trimming cost V 7 bases and J 4 bases; bases outside gene matches: 6.

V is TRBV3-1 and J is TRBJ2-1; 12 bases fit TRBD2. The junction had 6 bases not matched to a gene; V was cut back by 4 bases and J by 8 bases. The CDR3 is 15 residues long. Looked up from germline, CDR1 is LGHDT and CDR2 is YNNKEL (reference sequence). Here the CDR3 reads CASSRASGRAYEQFF. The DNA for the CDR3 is TGTGCCAGCAGCCGAGCTAGCGGGAGGGCCTATGAGCAGTTCTTC.

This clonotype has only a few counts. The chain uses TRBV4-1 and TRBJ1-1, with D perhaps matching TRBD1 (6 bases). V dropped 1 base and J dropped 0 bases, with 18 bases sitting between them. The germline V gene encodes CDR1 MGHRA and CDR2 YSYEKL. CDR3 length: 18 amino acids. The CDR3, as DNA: TGCGCCAGCAGCCAAGTAGAGCAGGGGACCAGTATGAACACTGAAGCTTTCTTT. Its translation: CASSQVEQGTSMNTEAFF.